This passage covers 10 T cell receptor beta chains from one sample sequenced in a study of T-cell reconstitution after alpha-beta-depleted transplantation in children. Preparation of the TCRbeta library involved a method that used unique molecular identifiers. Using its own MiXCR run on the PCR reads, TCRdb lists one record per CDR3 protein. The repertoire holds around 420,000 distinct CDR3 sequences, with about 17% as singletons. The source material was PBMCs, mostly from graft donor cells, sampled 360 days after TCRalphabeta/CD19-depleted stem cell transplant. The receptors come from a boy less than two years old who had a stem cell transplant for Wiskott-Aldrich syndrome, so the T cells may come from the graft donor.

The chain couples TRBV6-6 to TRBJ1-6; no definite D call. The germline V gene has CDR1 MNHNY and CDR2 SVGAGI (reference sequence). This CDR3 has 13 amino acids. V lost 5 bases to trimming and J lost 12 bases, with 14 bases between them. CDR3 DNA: TGTGCCAGCAGTCTCGGACTGGATTTACCCCTCCACTTT. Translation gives CASSLGLDLPLHF.

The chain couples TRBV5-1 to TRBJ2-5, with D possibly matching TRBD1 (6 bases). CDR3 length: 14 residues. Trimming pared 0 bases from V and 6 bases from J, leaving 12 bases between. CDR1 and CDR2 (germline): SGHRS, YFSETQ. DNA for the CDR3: TGCGCCAGCAGCTTGGACAGGGCCTTGAAGACCCAGTACTTC. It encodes CASSLDRALKTQYF.

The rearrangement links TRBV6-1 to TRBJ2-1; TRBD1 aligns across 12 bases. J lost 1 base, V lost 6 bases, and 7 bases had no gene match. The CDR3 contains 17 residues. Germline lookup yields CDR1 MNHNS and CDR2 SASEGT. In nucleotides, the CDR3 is TGTGCCAGCAGGGCTGGGACAGGGGGCGCTTCCTACAATGAGCAGTTCTTC. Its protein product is CASRAGTGGASYNEQFF.

The CDR3 sequence: CSVETGRGIQYF. The CDR3 nucleotides read TGCAGCGTTGAGACAGGGAGGGGCATTCAGTACTTC. The chain carries TRBV29-1 and TRBJ2-4, with D possibly being TRBD1 or TRBD2 (7 bases each). V lost 3 bases to trimming and J lost 9 bases, with 12 bases between them. Germline V gene lookup returns CDR1 SQVTM and CDR2 ANQGSEA. The CDR3 totals 12 residues.

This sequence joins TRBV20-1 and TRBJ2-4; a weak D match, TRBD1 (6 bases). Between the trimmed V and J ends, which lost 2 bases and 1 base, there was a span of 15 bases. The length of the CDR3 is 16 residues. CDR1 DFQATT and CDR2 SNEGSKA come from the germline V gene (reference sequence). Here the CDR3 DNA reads TGCAGTGCTAGATCACAGGGAGCTATGGCCAAAAACATTCAGTACTTC. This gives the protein CSARSQGAMAKNIQYF.

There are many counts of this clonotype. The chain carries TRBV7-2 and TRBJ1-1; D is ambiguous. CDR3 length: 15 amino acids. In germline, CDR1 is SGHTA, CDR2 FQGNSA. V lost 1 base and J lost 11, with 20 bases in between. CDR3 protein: CASSLEGGRRSRAFF. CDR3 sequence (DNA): TGTGCCAGCAGCTTAGAGGGCGGCCGAAGGAGCAGGGCTTTCTTT.

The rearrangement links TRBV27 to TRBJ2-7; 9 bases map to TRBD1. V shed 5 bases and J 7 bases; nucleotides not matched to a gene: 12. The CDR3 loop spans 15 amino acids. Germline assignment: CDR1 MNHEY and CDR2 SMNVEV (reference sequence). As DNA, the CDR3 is TGTGCCAGCAGTCCCCATCGACAGGGGGACAGGGAGCAGTACTTC. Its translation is CASSPHRQGDREQYF.

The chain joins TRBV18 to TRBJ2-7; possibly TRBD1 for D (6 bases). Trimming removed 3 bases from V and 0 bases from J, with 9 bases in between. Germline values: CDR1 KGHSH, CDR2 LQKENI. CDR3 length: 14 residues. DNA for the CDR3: TGTGCCAGCTCACCCACAGGGACCTCCTACGAGCAGTACTTC. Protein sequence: CASSPTGTSYEQYF. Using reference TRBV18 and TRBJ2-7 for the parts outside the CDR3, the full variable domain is NAGVMQNPRHLVRRRGQEARLRCSPMKGHSHVYWYRQLPEEGLKFMVYLQKENIIDESGMPKERFSAEFPKEGPSILRIQQVVRGDSAAYFCASSPTGTSYEQYFGPGTRLTVT.

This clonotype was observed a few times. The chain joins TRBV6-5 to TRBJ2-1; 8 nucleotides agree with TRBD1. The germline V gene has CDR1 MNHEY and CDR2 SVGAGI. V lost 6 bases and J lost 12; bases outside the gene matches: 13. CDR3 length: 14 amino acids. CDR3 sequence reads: CASRYRGVGFRQFF. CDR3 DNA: TGTGCCAGCAGATACAGGGGGGTCGGCTTTCGGCAGTTCTTC.

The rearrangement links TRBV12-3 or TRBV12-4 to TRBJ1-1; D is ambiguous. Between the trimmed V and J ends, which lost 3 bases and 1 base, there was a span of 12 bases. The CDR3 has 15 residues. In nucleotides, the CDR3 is TGTGCCAGCAGTTTTTGGGGAATGAGGAACACTGAAGCTTTCTTT. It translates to CASSFWGMRNTEAFF.